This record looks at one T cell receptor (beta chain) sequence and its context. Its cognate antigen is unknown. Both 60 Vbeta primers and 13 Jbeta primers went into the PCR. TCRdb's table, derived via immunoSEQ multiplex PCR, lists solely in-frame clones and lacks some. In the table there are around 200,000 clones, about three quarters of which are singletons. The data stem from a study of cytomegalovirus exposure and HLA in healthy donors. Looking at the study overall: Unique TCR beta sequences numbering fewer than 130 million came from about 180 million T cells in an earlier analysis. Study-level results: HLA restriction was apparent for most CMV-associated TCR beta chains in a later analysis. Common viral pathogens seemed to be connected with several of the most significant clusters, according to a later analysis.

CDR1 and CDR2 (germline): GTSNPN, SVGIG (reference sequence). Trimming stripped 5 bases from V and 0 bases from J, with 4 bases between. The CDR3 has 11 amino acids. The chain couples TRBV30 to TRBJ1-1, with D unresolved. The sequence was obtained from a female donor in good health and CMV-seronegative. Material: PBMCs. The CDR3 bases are TGTGCCTGGGACATGAACACTGAAGCTTTCTTT. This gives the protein CAWDMNTEAFF.